This T cell receptor beta chain was observed in a study of cytomegalovirus exposure and HLA in healthy donors. Findings and caveats of the study: Associated with cytomegalovirus, according to the listing, were around 160 TCR beta chains.

Measured with immunoSEQ multiplex PCR; TCRdb has only the in-frame clones, and not every one. The profile shows some 170,000 clones, about 90% of them singletons. Germline V gene data show CDR1 as MDHEN and CDR2 as SYDVKM. V was trimmed by 5 bases and J by 8 bases, leaving 18 bases between them. This CDR3 comprises 14 residues. Notes on this clone: Its antigen remains unidentified.

The material sequenced was PBMCs. This TCR derives from a woman younger than 45 in good health and CMV-seronegative. The gene calls are TRBV28 and TRBJ1-2; D unresolved. The DNA for the CDR3 is TGTGCCAGCAGTAGCCCCCTCAACCCCGGCGGCTACACCTTC. Translated, it gives CASSSPLNPGGYTF.